This T cell receptor beta chain appears in the sequencing data of a study of T cell responses to AZD1222 COVID-19 vaccine. Findings and limits, study-wide: Nearly half of unique spike-specific TCRs reportedly avoided B.1.351 and B.1.1.7 mutated regions. A mostly white British donor set with more females was recruited, and clonal diversity was possibly underestimated.

Using immunoSEQ multiplex PCR, the repertoire was profiled, and TCRdb retains in-frame clones only, with some absent. This table has around 100,000 clones, approximately 88% appearing once. V gave up 5 bases and J gave up 0 bases, with 17 bases separating them. From germline, CDR1 is SGHVS and CDR2 FQNEAQ. The CDR3 extends over 16 amino acids. For this clone: Its cognate antigen is unknown.

The input for sequencing was peripheral blood, taken 28 days after the second AZD1222 dose. This TCR came from an adult who received the AZD1222 COVID-19 vaccine. The chain joins TRBV7-8 to TRBJ2-7; D could derive from TRBD1 or TRBD2 (5 bases each). CDR3 bases: TGTGCCAGCAGCCCAAGATCCGGGACGAGCTCCTACGAGCAGTACTTC. Translation: CASSPRSGTSSYEQYF.